Below are 25 T cell receptor beta chains sequenced from a single sample in a study of CD8+ T cells in alopecia areata. Sequencing used cDNA as its template, made by extracting RNA and reverse transcribing it. Some clones are missing from TCRdb's copy, which holds only in-frame ones; the method was immunoSEQ multiplex PCR. Counted here are 150,000 or so clones, 85% to 90% occurring once; the ten biggest clones make up roughly 16%. Sequencing used CD8+ T cells sorted from blood, obtained at week 0. These receptors came from a human donor with alopecia areata.

The chain joins TRBV11-3 to TRBJ2-1; TRBD2 is a possible D gene (6 bases). The germline V gene encodes CDR1 SGHNT and CDR2 YENEEA. The CDR3 consists of 16 residues. V lost 0 bases and J lost 1, with 10 bases in between. The DNA for the CDR3 is TGTGCCAGCAGCTTAGATCGGGGGTTTTCCTACAATGAGCAGTTCTTC. Amino acid sequence: CASSLDRGFSYNEQFF. The whole variable domain, filled in from reference TRBV11-3 and TRBJ2-1, reads EAGVVQSPRYKIIEKKQPVAFWCNPISGHNTLYWYLQNLGQGPELLIRYENEEAVDDSQLPKDRFSAERLKGVDSTLKIQPAELGDSAVYLCASSLDRGFSYNEQFFGPGTRLTVL.

This chain uses TRBV29-1 with TRBJ2-3, with D perhaps matching TRBD2 (6 bases). Trimming pared 7 bases from V and 8 bases from J, leaving 16 bases between. The germline V gene has CDR1 SQVTM and CDR2 ANQGSEA. There are 12 residues in the CDR3. The CDR3 here is CSARVGGSTQYF. DNA of the CDR3: TGCAGCGCCCGTGTCGGGGGATCTACGCAGTATTTT.

The rearrangement links TRBV5-4 to TRBJ1-1, with D unresolved. From germline, CDR1 is SGHNT and CDR2 YYREEE (reference sequence). The CDR3 contains 11 residues. V was shortened by 0 bases and J by 7 bases, with 4 bases between the two germline ends. The CDR3 spells CASSLAGEAFF. In DNA form, the CDR3 reads TGTGCCAGCAGCTTGGCCGGTGAAGCTTTCTTT.

A remark on this clone: Other nucleotide sequences from this sample produce the same CDR3. The chain uses TRBV30 and TRBJ1-1; no firm D call. Germline values: CDR1 GTSNPN, CDR2 SVGIG (reference sequence). The length of the CDR3 is 12 residues. Trimming left V 1 base short and J 1 base short, with 4 bases between. The CDR3 DNA reads TGTGCCTGGAGTGACTGGAACACTGAAGCTTTCTTT. Translated, it gives CAWSDWNTEAFF.

Remarks on this clone: Other DNA sequences within the sample encode an identical CDR3. V is TRBV6-5 and J is TRBJ2-2; D is unclear. With 2 bases removed from V and 1 base from J, the gap between germline ends came to 5 bases. CDR1 is MNHEY and CDR2 is SVGAGI in the germline V gene. This CDR3 has 14 amino acids. This chain's CDR3 is CASSYGLNTGELFF. CDR3 DNA: TGTGCCAGCAGTTACGGGTTGAACACCGGGGAGCTGTTTTTT.

The rearrangement joins TRBV29-1 to TRBJ2-1; 7 bases line up with TRBD1. The CDR3 is 11 amino acids. V lost 5 bases and J lost 7; bases outside the gene matches: 2. CDR1 and CDR2 from the germline V gene are SQVTM and ANQGSEA. The DNA for the CDR3 is TGCAGCGTTATCAGGGGGAATGAGCAGTTCTTC. Translated: CSVIRGNEQFF.

This sequence joins TRBV5-6 and TRBJ2-3; unclear D gene. CDR1 and CDR2 from the germline V gene are SGHDT and YYEEEE. CDR3 length: 14 amino acids. Between the trimmed V and J ends, which lost 1 base and 6 bases, there was a span of 12 bases. The CDR3 is CASSLPGAADTQYF. The CDR3 DNA is TGTGCCAGCAGCTTGCCAGGAGCCGCCGATACGCAGTATTTT.

This sequence joins TRBV7-8 and TRBJ2-3; D possibly corresponds to TRBD2 (6 bases). V was cut by 0 bases and J by 2 bases, with 18 bases left in between. Germline V gene sequence: CDR1 SGHVS, CDR2 FQNEAQ. The CDR3 has 18 amino acids. CDR3 region: CASSLAGPERAATDTQYF. In DNA, the CDR3 is TGTGCCAGCAGCTTAGCAGGTCCGGAGCGGGCCGCCACAGATACGCAGTATTTT.

This rearrangement joins TRBV29-1 to TRBJ2-1, with D possibly matching TRBD2 (7 bases). Between the trimmed V and J ends, which lost 2 bases and 7 bases, there was a span of 15 bases. This CDR3 spans 14 amino acids. Per the germline V gene, CDR1 is SQVTM and CDR2 is ANQGSEA. As DNA, the CDR3 is TGCAGCGTTGAACTAGGTGGGGGGGCGAATGAGCAGTTCTTC. Protein product: CSVELGGGANEQFF.

The rearrangement uses TRBV5-1 and TRBJ2-2; D is ambiguous. The germline gives CDR1 SGHRS, CDR2 YFSETQ. CDR3 size: 12 residues. The ends were cut back, 5 bases at V and 0 bases at J, with 2 bases in the middle. The CDR3 is CASSSNTGELFF. CDR3 sequence (DNA): TGCGCCAGCAGTTCGAACACCGGGGAGCTGTTTTTT.

A remark on this clone: This likely stems from a read error, as it lies one base from a far larger clone. The J gene is TRBJ2-1, the V gene TRBV2; D uncertain. Germline lookup yields CDR1 SNHLY and CDR2 FYNNEI. This CDR3 has 10 residues. This CDR3 reads CAAELREQFF. CDR3 coding DNA: TGTGCGGCAGAGTTGCGTGAGCAGTTCTTC.

The V call is TRBV7-8, the J call TRBJ2-7, with D perhaps TRBD1 (5 bases). The V end was cut by 0 bases, the J end by 5 bases, with 8 bases between. Germline loops: CDR1 SGHVS, CDR2 FQNEAQ. The CDR3 has 13 amino acids. The CDR3 region has the DNA TGTGCCAGCAGCTTAGCATGGGGCGACGAGCAGTACTTC. It encodes CASSLAWGDEQYF. The whole variable domain, filled in from reference TRBV7-8 and TRBJ2-7, reads GAGVSQSPRYKVAKRGQDVALRCDPISGHVSLFWYQQALGQGPEFLTYFQNEAQLDKSGLPSDRFFAERPEGSVSTLKIQRTQQEDSAVYLCASSLAWGDEQYFGPGTRLTVT.

This chain links TRBV6-1 with TRBJ2-5; 10 nucleotides align to TRBD2. V lost 4 bases and J lost 5; bases outside the gene matches: 22. CDR1 MNHNS and CDR2 SASEGT come from the germline V gene. The CDR3 sequence is 20 residues long. The CDR3 coding sequence is TGTGCCAGCAGTGCCTTGACAGGATCCGGGACTAGCGACCCGGTGGAGACCCAGTACTTC. Its translation: CASSALTGSGTSDPVETQYF.

V is TRBV2 and J is TRBJ2-3, with 10 bases aligning to TRBD1. The V gene's germline CDR1 is SNHLY and CDR2 FYNNEI. CDR3 size: 14 residues. The V segment lost 8 bases and the J segment 2 bases; nucleotides outside the gene matches: 4. The CDR3 loop is CASPGTGDTDTQYF. CDR3 in DNA: TGTGCCAGCCCCGGGACAGGGGACACAGATACGCAGTATTTT.

On this clone itself: One junction end disagrees with the germline gene, perhaps due to a read error. The V call is TRBV7-2, the J call TRBJ2-1; TRBD2 aligns across 10 bases. The CDR3 consists of 13 residues. Germline V gene data show CDR1 as SGHTA and CDR2 as FQGNSA. CDR3 DNA sequence: TGTGCCAGCAGCTTAGAAGCGGGGGGGCCCCCGGTCTTC. It is translated as CASSLEAGGPPVF.

This clone was recorded once. V is TRBV30 and J is TRBJ2-1; weak D call: TRBD2 (5 bases). This CDR3 is built from 15 residues. Deletions cut 3 bases from V and 7 bases from J, with 19 bases between. CDR1 GTSNPN and CDR2 SVGIG come from the germline V gene (reference sequence). In DNA form, the CDR3 reads TGTGCCTGGAGCGGAGCTAGCCGCCCTCTTAATGAGCAGTTCTTC. This gives the protein CAWSGASRPLNEQFF.

The chain joins TRBV27 to TRBJ2-1, with D unclear. Germline values: CDR1 MNHEY, CDR2 SMNVEV (reference sequence). The CDR3 runs 13 residues. V dropped 1 base and J dropped 4 bases, with 5 bases sitting between them. In DNA form, the CDR3 reads TGTGCCAGCAGTTTATTCGTATACAATGAGCAGTTCTTC. It specifies CASSLFVYNEQFF.

The V and J genes are TRBV27 and TRBJ1-2, with D unclear. Per germline, CDR1 MNHEY and CDR2 SMNVEV (reference sequence). The CDR3 covers 14 residues. V lost 3 bases, J lost 4 bases, and 12 bases lay in between. Here the CDR3 reads CASSLSAPTYGYTF. The CDR3 region has the DNA TGTGCCAGCAGTTTGTCGGCGCCAACCTATGGCTACACCTTC.

V gene TRBV7-3 combines with J gene TRBJ2-3; D is undetermined. The germline CDR1 and CDR2 sequences are SGHTA and FQGTGA. Trimming cost V 3 bases and J 0 bases, with 4 bases left between them. The CDR3 has 13 residues. CDR3 in DNA: TGTGCCAGCAGCTTGGTGAGCACAGATACGCAGTATTTT. As protein: CASSLVSTDTQYF.

The chain combines TRBV30 with TRBJ2-1; 11 bases are a match to TRBD2. The CDR3 has 15 residues. V lost 1 base, J lost 4 bases, and 3 bases stayed unmatched. CDR1 and CDR2 from the germline V gene are GTSNPN and SVGIG (reference sequence). This CDR3 reads CAWSDGTSGYNEQFF. Here the CDR3 DNA reads TGTGCCTGGAGTGACGGGACTAGCGGTTACAATGAGCAGTTCTTC.

The rearrangement links TRBV27 to TRBJ2-1; 10 bases line up with TRBD2. Germline lookup yields CDR1 MNHEY and CDR2 SMNVEV (reference sequence). Losses at the gene ends were 5 bases for V and 2 bases for J; bases not matched to a gene: 3. This CDR3 comprises 15 residues. This CDR3 is CASSLGLAAYNEQFF. CDR3 DNA sequence: TGTGCCAGCAGTCTAGGACTAGCGGCCTACAATGAGCAGTTCTTC.

The chain employs TRBV10-3 and TRBJ1-2; tentatively, D is TRBD1 (5 bases). Germline assignment: CDR1 ENHRY and CDR2 SYGVKD. Trimming took off 7 bases at V and 3 bases at J, with 18 bases between the two ends. There are 15 residues in the CDR3. The CDR3 DNA follows: TGTGCCATCACGAGCGTGGGGCAGGGATACTATGGCTACACCTTC. It translates to CAITSVGQGYYGYTF.

This clone was picked up one time. The genes are TRBV7-9 and TRBJ2-5; a possible D gene is TRBD2 (6 bases). The DNA end favors TRBJ2-7, so the J call may be wrong. This CDR3 has 12 residues. CDR1 is SEHNR and CDR2 is FQNEAQ in the germline V gene (reference sequence). The CDR3 spells CASSLDYYEQYF. The DNA for the CDR3 is TGTGCCAGCAGCCTGGACTACTACGAGCAGTACTTC.

The chain carries TRBV5-5 and TRBJ2-1; 9 bases are shared with TRBD2. J lost 0 bases, V lost 4 bases, and 2 bases had no gene match. Germline CDR1 SGHKS, CDR2 YYEKEE (reference sequence). The CDR3 totals 15 residues. Here the CDR3 reads CASSSSGSSYNEQFF. Here the CDR3 DNA reads TGTGCCAGCAGCAGTAGCGGGAGCTCCTACAATGAGCAGTTCTTC.

This rearrangement joins TRBV29-1 to TRBJ2-1; D gene unclear. V lost 0 bases to trimming and J lost 7 bases, with 7 bases between them. Germline V gene sequence: CDR1 SQVTM, CDR2 ANQGSEA. The CDR3 is made up of 12 amino acids. The DNA for the CDR3 is TGCAGCGTTGAAGAACTGGGTAATGAGCAGTTCTTC. Its translation: CSVEELGNEQFF.